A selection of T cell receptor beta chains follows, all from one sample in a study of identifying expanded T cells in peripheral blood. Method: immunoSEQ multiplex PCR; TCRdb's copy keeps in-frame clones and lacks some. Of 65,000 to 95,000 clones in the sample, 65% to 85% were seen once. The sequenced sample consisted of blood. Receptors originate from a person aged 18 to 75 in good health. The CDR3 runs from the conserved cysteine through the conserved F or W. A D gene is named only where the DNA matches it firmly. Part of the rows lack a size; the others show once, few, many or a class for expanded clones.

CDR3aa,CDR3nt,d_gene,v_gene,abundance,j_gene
CASSFLRDSGNTIYF,TGTGCCAGCAGCTTTTTGCGTGACTCTGGAAACACCATATATTTT,NA,TRBV5-5,NA,TRBJ1-3
CASSLNRADYGYTF,TGTGCCAGCAGCTTAAACAGGGCGGACTATGGCTACACCTTC,NA,TRBV7-2,few,TRBJ1-2
CSVEDRVTDTQYF,TGCAGCGTTGAAGACAGGGTGACAGATACGCAGTATTTT,NA,TRBV29-1,NA,TRBJ2-3
CASSSDPGAQETQYF,TGCGCCAGCAGCTCGGACCCCGGGGCTCAAGAGACCCAGTACTTC,NA,TRBV5-1,NA,TRBJ2-5
CAIRPFTNTEAFF,TGTGCCATCAGGCCTTTTACGAACACTGAAGCTTTCTTT,NA,TRBV10-3,NA,TRBJ1-1
CASSPTSGYEQYF,TGTGCTAGCAGCCCAACTAGCGGGTACGAGCAGTACTTC,TRBD2,TRBV7-7,NA,TRBJ2-7
CASSWDSTEAFF,TGTGCCAGCAGTTGGGACAGCACTGAAGCTTTCTTT,TRBD1,TRBV7-2,NA,TRBJ1-1
CASRPRGTSGYEQYF,TGTGCCAGCAGACCGAGGGGGACTAGCGGCTACGAGCAGTACTTC,TRBD2,TRBV28,NA,TRBJ2-7
CASSQEERTGIYGYTF,TGCGCCAGCAGCCAAGAAGAGCGGACAGGGATATATGGCTACACCTTC,TRBD1,TRBV4-1,few,TRBJ1-2
CASSPGRFSRNEQFF,TGTGCCAGCAGCCCTGGGCGATTTTCCCGCAATGAGCAGTTCTTC,NA,TRBV7-6,NA,TRBJ2-1
CASSLVRDSNQPQHF,TGTGCCAGCAGCTTAGTCCGGGATAGCAATCAGCCCCAGCATTTT,NA,TRBV7-2,NA,TRBJ1-5
CASSQEGEGGTYEQYF,TGCGCCAGCAGCCAAGAAGGAGAGGGCGGTACCTACGAGCAGTACTTC,NA,TRBV4-3,NA,TRBJ2-7
CASSQGLGSDRRSSYEQYF,TGCGCCAGCAGCCAAGGCCTTGGGTCGGACAGGAGAAGCTCCTACGAGCAGTACTTC,TRBD1,TRBV4-3,NA,TRBJ2-7
CASSQDRGSTDTQYF,TGTGCCAGCAGCCAAGACAGGGGGAGCACAGATACGCAGTATTTT,TRBD1,TRBV14,NA,TRBJ2-3
CASSFPGQTSTDTQYF,TGTGCCAGCAGTTTCCCCGGACAGACTAGCACAGATACGCAGTATTTT,NA,TRBV28,NA,TRBJ2-3
CASTSGNQPQHF,TGTGCCAGCACCTCTGGAAATCAGCCCCAGCATTTT,NA,TRBV28,NA,TRBJ1-5
CASSIEALAGANEQFF,TGTGCCAGTAGTATAGAAGCACTAGCGGGGGCAAATGAGCAGTTCTTC,TRBD2,TRBV19,NA,TRBJ2-1
CASSLRQVHTEAFF,TGTGCCAGCAGCCTTCGACAGGTGCACACTGAAGCTTTCTTT,NA,TRBV7-2,NA,TRBJ1-1
CASSYDSRYGEQYF,TGTGCCAGCAGCTATGACAGTAGGTACGGCGAGCAGTACTTC,NA,TRBV7-3,NA,TRBJ2-7
CAWSLPGQQETQYF,TGTGCCTGGAGCTTGCCGGGACAGCAAGAGACCCAGTACTTC,TRBD1,TRBV30,NA,TRBJ2-5